This T cell receptor beta chain was observed in a study of blood T cell repertoires in COVID-19. The V and J ends lost 2 bases and 3 bases respectively, with 13 bases between them. Germline CDR1 and CDR2: KGHSH and LQKENI. The CDR3 runs to 15 residues. Using immunoSEQ multiplex PCR, the repertoire was profiled, and TCRdb retains in-frame clones only, with some absent. The sample records about 240,000 clones, approximately 87% being singletons. The sequence was obtained from a man between 60 and 70 years old with acute or convalescent COVID-19. The sequencing input was peripheral blood. The chain carries TRBV18 and TRBJ1-1; tentative D call: TRBD1 (6 bases). CDR3 residues: CASSPRTDVYTEAFF. CDR3 nucleotide sequence: TGTGCCAGCTCACCAAGGACAGACGTGTACACTGAAGCTTTCTTT. The full variable domain, rest sourced from reference TRBV18 and TRBJ1-1, is NAGVMQNPRHLVRRRGQEARLRCSPMKGHSHVYWYRQLPEEGLKFMVYLQKENIIDESGMPKERFSAEFPKEGPSILRIQQVVRGDSAAYFCASSPRTDVYTEAFFGQGTRLTVV.